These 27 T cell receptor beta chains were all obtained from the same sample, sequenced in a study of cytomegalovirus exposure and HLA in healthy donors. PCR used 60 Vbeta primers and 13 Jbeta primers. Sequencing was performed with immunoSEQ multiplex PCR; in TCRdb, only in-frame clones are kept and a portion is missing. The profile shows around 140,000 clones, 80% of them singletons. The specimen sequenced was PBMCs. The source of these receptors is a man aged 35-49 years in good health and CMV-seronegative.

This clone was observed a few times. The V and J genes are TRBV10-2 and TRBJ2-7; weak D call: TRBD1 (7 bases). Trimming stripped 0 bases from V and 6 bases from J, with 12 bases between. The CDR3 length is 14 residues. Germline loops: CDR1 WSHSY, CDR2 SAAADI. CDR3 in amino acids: CASSESIQGGEQYF. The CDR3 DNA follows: TGCGCCAGCAGTGAGTCGATCCAGGGGGGCGAGCAGTACTTC.

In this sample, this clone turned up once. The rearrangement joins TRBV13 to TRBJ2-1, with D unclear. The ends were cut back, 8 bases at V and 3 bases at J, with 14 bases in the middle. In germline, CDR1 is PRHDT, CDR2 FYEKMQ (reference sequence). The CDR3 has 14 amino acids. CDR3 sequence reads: CASRDHSYYNEQFF. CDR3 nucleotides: TGTGCCAGCCGCGACCACAGTTACTACAATGAGCAGTTCTTC. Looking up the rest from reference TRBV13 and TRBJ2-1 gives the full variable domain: AAGVIQSPRHLIKEKRETATLKCYPIPRHDTVYWYQQGPGQDPQFLISFYEKMQSDKGSIPDRFSAQQFSDYHSELNMSSLELGDSALYFCASRDHSYYNEQFFGPGTRLTVL.

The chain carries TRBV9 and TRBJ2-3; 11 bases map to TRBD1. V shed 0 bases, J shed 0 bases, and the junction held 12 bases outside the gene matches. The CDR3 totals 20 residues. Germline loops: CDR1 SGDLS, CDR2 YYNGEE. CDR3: CASSVEGGTGGHRSTDTQYF. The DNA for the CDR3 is TGTGCCAGCAGCGTAGAGGGAGGGACAGGGGGACATCGGAGCACAGATACGCAGTATTTT.

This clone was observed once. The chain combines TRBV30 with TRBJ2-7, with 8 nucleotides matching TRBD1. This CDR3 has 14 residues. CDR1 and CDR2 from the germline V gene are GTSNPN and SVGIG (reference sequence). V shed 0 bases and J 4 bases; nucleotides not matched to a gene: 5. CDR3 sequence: CAWSVGDRQYEQYF. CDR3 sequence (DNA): TGTGCCTGGAGTGTGGGGGACAGGCAATACGAGCAGTACTTC.

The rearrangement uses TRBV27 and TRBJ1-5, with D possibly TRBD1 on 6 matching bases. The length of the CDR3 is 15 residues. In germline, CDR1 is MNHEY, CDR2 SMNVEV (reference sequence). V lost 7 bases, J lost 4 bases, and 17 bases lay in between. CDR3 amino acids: CASISSWGQNQPQHF. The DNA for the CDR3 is TGTGCCAGCATTTCATCATGGGGGCAGAATCAGCCCCAGCATTTT.

CDR3 in DNA: TGCGCCAGCAGTGAGTCGGTCACCGGGAACACTGAAGCTTTCTTT. Its translation: CASSESVTGNTEAFF. The chain recombines TRBV10-1 with TRBJ1-1; D is unresolved. Germline V gives CDR1 WNHNN, CDR2 SYGVQD (reference sequence). Trimming took 0 bases from V and 1 from J, leaving 9 bases between them. The CDR3 is made up of 15 amino acids.

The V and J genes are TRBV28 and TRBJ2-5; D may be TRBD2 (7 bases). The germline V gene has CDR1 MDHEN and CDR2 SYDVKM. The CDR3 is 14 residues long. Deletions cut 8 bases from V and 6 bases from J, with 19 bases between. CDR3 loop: CASQAPGGAQTQYF. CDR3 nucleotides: TGTGCCAGCCAAGCACCTGGGGGGGCCCAGACCCAGTACTTC. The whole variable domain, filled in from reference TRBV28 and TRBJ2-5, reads DVKVTQSSRYLVKRTGEKVFLECVQDMDHENMFWYRQDPGLGLRLIYFSYDVKMKEKGDIPEGYSVSREKKERFSLILESASTNQTSMYLCASQAPGGAQTQYFGPGTRLLVL.

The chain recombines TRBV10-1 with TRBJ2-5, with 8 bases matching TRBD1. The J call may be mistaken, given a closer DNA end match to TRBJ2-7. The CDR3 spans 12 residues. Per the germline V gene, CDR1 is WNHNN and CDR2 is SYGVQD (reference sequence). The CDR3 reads CASGQGPGEQYF. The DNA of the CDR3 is TGCGCCAGTGGACAGGGACCGGGCGAGCAGTACTTC.

CDR3 sequence: CASSPGTGTYEQYF. CDR3 coding DNA: TGTGCCAGCAGCCCTGGGACAGGGACCTACGAGCAGTACTTC. The gene calls are TRBV7-3 and TRBJ2-7; 9 bases fit TRBD1. The CDR3 is made up of 14 amino acids. V lost 5 bases, J lost 2 bases, and 4 bases stayed unmatched. In germline, CDR1 is SGHTA, CDR2 FQGTGA.

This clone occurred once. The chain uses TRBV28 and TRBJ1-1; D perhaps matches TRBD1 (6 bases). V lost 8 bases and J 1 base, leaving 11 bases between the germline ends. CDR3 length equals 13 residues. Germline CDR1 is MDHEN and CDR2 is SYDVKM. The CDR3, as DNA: TGTGCCAGCCAGGGACACCCGAACACTGAAGCTTTCTTT. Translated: CASQGHPNTEAFF.

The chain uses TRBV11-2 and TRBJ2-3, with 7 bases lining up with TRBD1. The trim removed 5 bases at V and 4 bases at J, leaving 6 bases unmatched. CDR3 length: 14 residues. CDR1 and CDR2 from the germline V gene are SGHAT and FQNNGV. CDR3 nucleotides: TGTGCCAGCAGCGACAGGGTCCGGGCAGATACGCAGTATTTT. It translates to CASSDRVRADTQYF.

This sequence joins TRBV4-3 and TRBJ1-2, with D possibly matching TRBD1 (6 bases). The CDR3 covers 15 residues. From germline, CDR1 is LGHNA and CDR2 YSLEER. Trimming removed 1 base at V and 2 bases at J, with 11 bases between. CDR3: CASSQGRTANYGYTF. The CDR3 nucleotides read TGCGCCAGCAGCCAAGGGAGGACAGCGAACTATGGCTACACCTTC.

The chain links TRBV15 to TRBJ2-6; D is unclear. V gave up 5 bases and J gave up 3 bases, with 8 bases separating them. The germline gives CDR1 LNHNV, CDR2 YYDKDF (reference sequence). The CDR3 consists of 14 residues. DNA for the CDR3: TGTGCCACCAGCCCCCCCAGTGGGGCCAACGTCCTGACTTTC. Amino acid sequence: CATSPPSGANVLTF. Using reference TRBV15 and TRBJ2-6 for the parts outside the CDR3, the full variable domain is DAMVIQNPRYQVTQFGKPVTLSCSQTLNHNVMYWYQQKSSQAPKLLFHYYDKDFNNEADTPDNFQSRRPNTSFCFLDIRSPGLGDTAMYLCATSPPSGANVLTFGAGSRLTVL.

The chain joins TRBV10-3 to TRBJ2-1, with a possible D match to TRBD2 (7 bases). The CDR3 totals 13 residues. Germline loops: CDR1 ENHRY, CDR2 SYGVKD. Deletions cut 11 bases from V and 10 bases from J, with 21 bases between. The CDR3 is CAAGGQLWGEQFF. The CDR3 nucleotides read TGTGCCGCCGGGGGGCAACTTTGGGGGGAGCAGTTCTTC.

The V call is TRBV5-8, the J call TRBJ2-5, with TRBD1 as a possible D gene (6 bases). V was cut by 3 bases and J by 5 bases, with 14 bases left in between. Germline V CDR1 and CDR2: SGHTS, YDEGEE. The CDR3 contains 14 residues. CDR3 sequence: CASSSQGLRETQYF. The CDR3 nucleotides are TGTGCCAGCAGCTCTCAGGGGCTTCGGGAGACCCAGTACTTC.

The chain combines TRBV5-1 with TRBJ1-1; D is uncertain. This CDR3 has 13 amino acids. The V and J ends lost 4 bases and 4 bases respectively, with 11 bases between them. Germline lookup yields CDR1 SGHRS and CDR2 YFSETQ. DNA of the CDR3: TGCGCCAGCAGCCAGTCGGGGTCCACTGAAGCTTTCTTT. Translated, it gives CASSQSGSTEAFF.

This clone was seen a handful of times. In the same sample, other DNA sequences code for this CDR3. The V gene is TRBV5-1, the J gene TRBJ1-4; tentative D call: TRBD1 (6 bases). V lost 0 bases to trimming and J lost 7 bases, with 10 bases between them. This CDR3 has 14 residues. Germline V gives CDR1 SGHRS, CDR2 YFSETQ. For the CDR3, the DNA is TGCGCCAGCAGCTTGGAACAGGGTGGTGAAAAACTGTTTTTT. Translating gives CASSLEQGGEKLFF. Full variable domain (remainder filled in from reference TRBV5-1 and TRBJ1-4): KAGVTQTPRYLIKTRGQQVTLSCSPISGHRSVSWYQQTPGQGLQFLFEYFSETQRNKGNFPGRFSGRQFSNSRSEMNVSTLELGDSALYLCASSLEQGGEKLFFGSGTQLSVL.

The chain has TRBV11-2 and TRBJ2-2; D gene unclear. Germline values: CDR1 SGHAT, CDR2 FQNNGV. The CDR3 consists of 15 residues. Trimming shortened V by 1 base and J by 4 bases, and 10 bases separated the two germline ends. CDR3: CASSLGQIATGELFF. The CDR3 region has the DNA TGTGCCAGCAGCTTAGGCCAGATTGCCACCGGGGAGCTGTTTTTT.

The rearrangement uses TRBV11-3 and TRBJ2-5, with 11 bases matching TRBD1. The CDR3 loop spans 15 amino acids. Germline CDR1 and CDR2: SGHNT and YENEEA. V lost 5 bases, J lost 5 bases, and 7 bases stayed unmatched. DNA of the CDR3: TGTGCCAGCAGCCCGAGGACAGGGGGCGAGGAGACCCAGTACTTC. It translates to CASSPRTGGEETQYF.

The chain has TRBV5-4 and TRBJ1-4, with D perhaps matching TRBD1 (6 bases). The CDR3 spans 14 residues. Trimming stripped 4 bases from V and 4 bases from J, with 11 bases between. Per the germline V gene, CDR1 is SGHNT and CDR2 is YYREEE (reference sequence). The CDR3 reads CASSLDRFNEKLFF. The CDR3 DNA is TGTGCCAGCAGCCTGGACAGATTTAATGAAAAACTGTTTTTT.

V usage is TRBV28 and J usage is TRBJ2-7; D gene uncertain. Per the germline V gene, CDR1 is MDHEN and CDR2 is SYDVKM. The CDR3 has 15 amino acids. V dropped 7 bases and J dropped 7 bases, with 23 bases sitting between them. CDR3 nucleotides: TGTGCCAGCACCCAACCCGCGTGGTGGTCTGTGGAGCAGTACTTC. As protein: CASTQPAWWSVEQYF.

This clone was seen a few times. CDR3 sequence: CATSAPGQGAYEQYF. The CDR3, as DNA: TGTGCCACCAGCGCGCCGGGACAGGGGGCTTACGAGCAGTACTTC. This chain uses TRBV15 with TRBJ2-7, with 12 bases aligning to TRBD1. Germline V gene lookup returns CDR1 LNHNV and CDR2 YYDKDF (reference sequence). With V trimmed by 5 bases and J by 4 bases, 6 bases remained unmatched. CDR3 length equals 15 residues.

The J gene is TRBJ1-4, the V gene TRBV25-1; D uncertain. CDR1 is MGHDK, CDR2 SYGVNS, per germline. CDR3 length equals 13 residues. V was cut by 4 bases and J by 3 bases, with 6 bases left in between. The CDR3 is CASSATSNEKLFF. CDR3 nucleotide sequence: TGTGCCAGCAGTGCCACTTCTAATGAAAAACTGTTTTTT.

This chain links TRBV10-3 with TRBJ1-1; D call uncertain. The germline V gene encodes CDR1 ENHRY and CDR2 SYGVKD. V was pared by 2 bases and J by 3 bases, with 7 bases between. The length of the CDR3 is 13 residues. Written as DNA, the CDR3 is TGTGCCATCAGTGAGCCCCCATACACTGAAGCTTTCTTT. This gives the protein CAISEPPYTEAFF.

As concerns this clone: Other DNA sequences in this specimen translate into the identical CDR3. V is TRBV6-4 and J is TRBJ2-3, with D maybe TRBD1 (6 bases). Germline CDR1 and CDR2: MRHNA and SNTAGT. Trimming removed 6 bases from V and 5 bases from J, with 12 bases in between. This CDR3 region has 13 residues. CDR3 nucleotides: TGTGCCAGCAGCCAGGAAGGGGGAGATACGCAGTATTTT. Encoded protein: CASSQEGGDTQYF.

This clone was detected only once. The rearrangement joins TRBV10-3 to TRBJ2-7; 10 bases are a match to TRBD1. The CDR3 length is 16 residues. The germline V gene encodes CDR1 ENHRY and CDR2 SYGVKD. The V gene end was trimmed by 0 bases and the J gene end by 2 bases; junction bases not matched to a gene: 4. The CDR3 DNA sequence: TGTGCCATCAGTGAGTCCCTCGGACAGGGGGCCTACGAGCAGTACTTC. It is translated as CAISESLGQGAYEQYF.

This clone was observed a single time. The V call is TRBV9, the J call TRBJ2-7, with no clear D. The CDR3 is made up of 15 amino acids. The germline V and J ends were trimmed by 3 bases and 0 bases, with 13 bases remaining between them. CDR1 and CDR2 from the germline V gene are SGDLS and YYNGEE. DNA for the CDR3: TGTGCCAGCAGCGGTCGAGTAGCTGGCTCCTACGAGCAGTACTTC. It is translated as CASSGRVAGSYEQYF.